This TCR beta chain was found in a study of T cell changes during pregnancy in multiple sclerosis. The V gene lost 6 bases and the J gene lost 5 bases, with 5 bases spanning the gap. CDR1 is SNHLY and CDR2 is FYNNEI in the germline V gene. This CDR3 is 11 amino acids long. Clones were sequenced by immunoSEQ multiplex PCR, and TCRdb holds only the in-frame ones, with some missing. The repertoire has around 100,000 clones, around 91% of them found once; the top ten carry 0.9% to 0.95%. The source material was peripheral blood, sampled after pregnancy. The TCR was taken from a female donor with multiple sclerosis, enrolled in a pregnancy study. V gene TRBV2 combines with J gene TRBJ2-1; D unclear. The CDR3 protein is CASSLNNEQFF. The CDR3 nucleotides read TGTGCCAGCAGCCTTAACAATGAGCAGTTCTTC.